This TCR beta chain was observed in a study of blood T cells in healthy people across ages. This clonotype was recorded at least ten times. Then a second PCR, running about 7 to 11 cycles, was carried out with a sample-barcoded 5' primer and a J-beta primer mix. TCRdb re-derived calls from the 5' RACE reads in MiXCR, one entry per CDR3 protein. The table lists about 780,000 distinct CDR3 sequences, more than 35% of them singletons, with 18% in the top ten. The sequenced sample was blood. This sequence was found in a man at least 80 years old in good health.

CDR3 sequence: CASSWTSGRSEQFF. Here the CDR3 DNA reads TGTGCCAGCAGTTGGACTAGCGGGAGGTCTGAGCAGTTCTTC. V and J are TRBV28 and TRBJ2-1; TRBD2 matches 14 bases. The CDR3 has 14 residues. Per the germline V gene, CDR1 is MDHEN and CDR2 is SYDVKM. The trim removed 4 bases at V and 9 bases at J, leaving 2 bases unmatched.